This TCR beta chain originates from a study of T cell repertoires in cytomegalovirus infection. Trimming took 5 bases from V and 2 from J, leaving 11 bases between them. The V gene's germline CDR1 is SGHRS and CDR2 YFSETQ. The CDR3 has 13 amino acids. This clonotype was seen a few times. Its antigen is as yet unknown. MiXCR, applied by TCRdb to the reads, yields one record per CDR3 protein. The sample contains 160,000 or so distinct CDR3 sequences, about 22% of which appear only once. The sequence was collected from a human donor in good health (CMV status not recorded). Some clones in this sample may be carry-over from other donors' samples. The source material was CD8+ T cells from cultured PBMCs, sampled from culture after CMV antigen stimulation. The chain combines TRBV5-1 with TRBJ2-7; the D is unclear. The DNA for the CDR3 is TGCGCCAGCAGTATGGCAGAGACCTACGAGCAGTACTTC. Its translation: CASSMAETYEQYF.